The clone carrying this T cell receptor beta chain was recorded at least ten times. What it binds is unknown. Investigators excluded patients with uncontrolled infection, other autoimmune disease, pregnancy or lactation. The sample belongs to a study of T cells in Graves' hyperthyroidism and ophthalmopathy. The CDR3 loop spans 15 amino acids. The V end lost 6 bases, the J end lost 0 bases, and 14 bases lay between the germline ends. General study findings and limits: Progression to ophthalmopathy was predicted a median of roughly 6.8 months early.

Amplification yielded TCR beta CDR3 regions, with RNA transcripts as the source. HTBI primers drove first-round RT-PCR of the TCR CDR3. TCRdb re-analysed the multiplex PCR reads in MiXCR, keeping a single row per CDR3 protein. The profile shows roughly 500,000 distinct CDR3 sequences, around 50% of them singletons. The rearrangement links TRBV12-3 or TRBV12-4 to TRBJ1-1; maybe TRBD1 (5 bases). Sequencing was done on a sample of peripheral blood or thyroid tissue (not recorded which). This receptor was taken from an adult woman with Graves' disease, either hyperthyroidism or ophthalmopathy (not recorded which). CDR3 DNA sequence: TGTGCCAGCAGGCCCCGACAGAAACTGAACACTGAAGCTTTCTTT. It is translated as CASRPRQKLNTEAFF.